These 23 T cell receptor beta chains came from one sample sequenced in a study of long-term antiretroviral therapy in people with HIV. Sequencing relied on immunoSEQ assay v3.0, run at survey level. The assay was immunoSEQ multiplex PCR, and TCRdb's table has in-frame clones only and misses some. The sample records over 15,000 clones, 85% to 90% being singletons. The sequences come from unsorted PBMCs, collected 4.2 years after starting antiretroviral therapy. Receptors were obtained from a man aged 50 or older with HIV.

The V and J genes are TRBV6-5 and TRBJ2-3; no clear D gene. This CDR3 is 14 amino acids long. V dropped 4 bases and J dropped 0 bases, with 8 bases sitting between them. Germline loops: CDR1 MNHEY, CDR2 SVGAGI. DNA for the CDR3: TGTGCCAGCAGTTTTACGGTGAGCACAGATACGCAGTATTTT. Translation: CASSFTVSTDTQYF.

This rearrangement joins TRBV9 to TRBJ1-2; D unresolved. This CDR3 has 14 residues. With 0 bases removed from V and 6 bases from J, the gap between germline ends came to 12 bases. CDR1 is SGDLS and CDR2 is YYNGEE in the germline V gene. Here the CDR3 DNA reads TGTGCCAGCAGCGTAGGCGGGGTTGTTAATGGCTACACCTTC. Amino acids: CASSVGGVVNGYTF.

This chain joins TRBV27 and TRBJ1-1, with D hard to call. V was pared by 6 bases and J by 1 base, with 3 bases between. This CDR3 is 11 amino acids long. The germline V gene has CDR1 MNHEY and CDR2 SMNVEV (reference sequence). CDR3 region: CASRANTEAFF. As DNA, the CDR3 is TGTGCCAGCAGGGCGAACACTGAAGCTTTCTTT.

The chain's CDR3 is CASSSGTVSYEQYF. As DNA, the CDR3 is TGCGCCAGCAGCTCCGGGACAGTATCCTACGAGCAGTACTTC. This rearrangement joins TRBV5-1 to TRBJ2-7, with 7 positions matching TRBD1. There are 14 residues in the CDR3. Germline CDR1 SGHRS, CDR2 YFSETQ. V was clipped by 3 bases and J by 1 base; unmatched bases: 4.

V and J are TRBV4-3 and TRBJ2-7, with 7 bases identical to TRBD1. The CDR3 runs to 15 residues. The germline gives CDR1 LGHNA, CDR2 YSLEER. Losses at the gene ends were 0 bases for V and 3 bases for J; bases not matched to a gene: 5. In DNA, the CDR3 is TGCGCCAGCAGCCAAGAATTTCCAGGGGGCTACGAGCAGTACTTC. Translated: CASSQEFPGGYEQYF.

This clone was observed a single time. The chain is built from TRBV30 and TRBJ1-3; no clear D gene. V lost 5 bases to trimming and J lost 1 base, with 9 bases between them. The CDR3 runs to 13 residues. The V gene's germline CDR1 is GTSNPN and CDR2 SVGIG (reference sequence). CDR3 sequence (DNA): TGTGCCTGGGGCGGCCGGTCTGGAAACACCATATATTTT. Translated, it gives CAWGGRSGNTIYF.

DNA of the CDR3: TGTGCCAGCACCCTGGGAGCGACATCCTCTGGGGGCATATATTTT. Protein product: CASTLGATSSGGIYF. The chain joins TRBV6-1 to TRBJ1-3, with a possible D match to TRBD1 (5 bases). Trimming took 7 bases from V and 12 from J, leaving 25 bases between them. The CDR3 runs to 15 residues. Per germline, CDR1 MNHNS and CDR2 SASEGT.

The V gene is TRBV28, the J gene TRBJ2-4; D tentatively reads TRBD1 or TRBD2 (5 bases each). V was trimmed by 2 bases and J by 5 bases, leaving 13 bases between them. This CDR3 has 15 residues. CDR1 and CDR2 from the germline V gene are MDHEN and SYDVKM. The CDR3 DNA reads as TGTGCCAGCAGTTTAGGGGGTGTGATTGAAAACATTCAGTACTTC. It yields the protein CASSLGGVIENIQYF.

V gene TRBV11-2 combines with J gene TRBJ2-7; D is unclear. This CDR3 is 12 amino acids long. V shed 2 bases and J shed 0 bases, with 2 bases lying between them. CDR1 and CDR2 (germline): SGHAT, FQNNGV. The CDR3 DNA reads TGTGCCAGCAGCTTAAGCTCCTACGAGCAGTACTTC. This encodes CASSLSSYEQYF.

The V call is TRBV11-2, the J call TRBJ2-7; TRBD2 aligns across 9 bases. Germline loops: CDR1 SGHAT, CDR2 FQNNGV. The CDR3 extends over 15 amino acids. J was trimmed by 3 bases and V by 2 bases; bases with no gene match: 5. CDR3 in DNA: TGTGCCAGCAGCTTAAGTAGCGGGGGAGTCTACGAGCAGTACTTC. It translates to CASSLSSGGVYEQYF.

CDR3 sequence reads: CASSPGQGTYEQYF. CDR3 nucleotides: TGTGCCAGCAGCCCGGGGCAGGGTACCTACGAGCAGTACTTC. This rearrangement joins TRBV9 to TRBJ2-7; D is perhaps TRBD1 or TRBD2 (5 bases each). The CDR3 spans 14 residues. Between the trimmed V and J ends, which lost 4 bases and 2 bases, there was a span of 13 bases. Germline V gene lookup returns CDR1 SGDLS and CDR2 YYNGEE.

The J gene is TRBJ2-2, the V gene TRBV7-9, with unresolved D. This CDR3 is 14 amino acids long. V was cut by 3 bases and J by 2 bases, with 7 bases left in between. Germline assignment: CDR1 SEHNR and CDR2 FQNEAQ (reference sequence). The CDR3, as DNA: TGTGCCAGCAGCTTGAACTTCAACACCGGGGAGCTGTTTTTT. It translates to CASSLNFNTGELFF.

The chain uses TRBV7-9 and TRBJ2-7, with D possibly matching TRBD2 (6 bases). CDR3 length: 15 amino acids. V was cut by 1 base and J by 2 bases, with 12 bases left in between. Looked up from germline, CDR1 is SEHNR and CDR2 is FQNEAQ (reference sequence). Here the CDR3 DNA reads TGTGCCAGCAGCTTAGAGGAGGGTCGGACCTACGAGCAGTACTTC. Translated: CASSLEEGRTYEQYF. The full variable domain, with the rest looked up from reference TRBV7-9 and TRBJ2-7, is DTGVSQNPRHKITKRGQNVTFRCDPISEHNRLYWYRQTLGQGPEFLTYFQNEAQLEKSRLLSDRFSAERPKGSFSTLEIQRTEQGDSAMYLCASSLEEGRTYEQYFGPGTRLTVT.

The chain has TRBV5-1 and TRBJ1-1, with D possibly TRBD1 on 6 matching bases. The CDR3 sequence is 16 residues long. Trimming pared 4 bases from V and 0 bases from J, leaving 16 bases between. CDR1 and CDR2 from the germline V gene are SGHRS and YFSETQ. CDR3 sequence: CASSPTGQVLNTEAFF. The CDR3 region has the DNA TGCGCCAGCAGCCCAACGGGACAAGTTTTGAACACTGAAGCTTTCTTT. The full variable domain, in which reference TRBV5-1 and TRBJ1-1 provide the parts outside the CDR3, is KAGVTQTPRYLIKTRGQQVTLSCSPISGHRSVSWYQQTPGQGLQFLFEYFSETQRNKGNFPGRFSGRQFSNSRSEMNVSTLELGDSALYLCASSPTGQVLNTEAFFGQGTRLTVV.

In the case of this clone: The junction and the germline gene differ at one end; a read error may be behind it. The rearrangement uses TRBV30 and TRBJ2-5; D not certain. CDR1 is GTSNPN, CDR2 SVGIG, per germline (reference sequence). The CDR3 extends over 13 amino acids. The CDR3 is CAWHPPAQRAVHF. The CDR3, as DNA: TGTGCCTGGCACCCACCGGCTCAACGGGCGGTACACTTC.

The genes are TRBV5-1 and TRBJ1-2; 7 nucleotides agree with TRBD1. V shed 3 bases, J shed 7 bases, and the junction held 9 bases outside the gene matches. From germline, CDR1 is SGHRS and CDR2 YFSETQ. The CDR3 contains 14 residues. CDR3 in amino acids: CASSYATGLIGYTF. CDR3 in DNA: TGCGCCAGCAGCTACGCGACAGGGCTTATTGGCTACACCTTC.

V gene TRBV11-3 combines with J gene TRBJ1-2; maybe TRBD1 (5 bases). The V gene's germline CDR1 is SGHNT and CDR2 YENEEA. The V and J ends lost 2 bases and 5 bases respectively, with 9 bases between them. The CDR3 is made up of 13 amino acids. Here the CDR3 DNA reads TGTGCCAGCAGCTTACCCGGGGCTTATGGCTACACCTTC. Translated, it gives CASSLPGAYGYTF. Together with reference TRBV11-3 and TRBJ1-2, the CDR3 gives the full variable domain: EAGVVQSPRYKIIEKKQPVAFWCNPISGHNTLYWYLQNLGQGPELLIRYENEEAVDDSQLPKDRFSAERLKGVDSTLKIQPAELGDSAVYLCASSLPGAYGYTFGSGTRLTVV.

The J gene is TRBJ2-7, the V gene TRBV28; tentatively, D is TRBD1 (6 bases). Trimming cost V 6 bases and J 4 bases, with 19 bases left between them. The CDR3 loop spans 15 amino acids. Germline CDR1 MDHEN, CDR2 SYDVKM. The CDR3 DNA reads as TGTGCCAGCAGAACTCTCCAGGGGATCGGGTACGAGCAGTACTTC. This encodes CASRTLQGIGYEQYF.

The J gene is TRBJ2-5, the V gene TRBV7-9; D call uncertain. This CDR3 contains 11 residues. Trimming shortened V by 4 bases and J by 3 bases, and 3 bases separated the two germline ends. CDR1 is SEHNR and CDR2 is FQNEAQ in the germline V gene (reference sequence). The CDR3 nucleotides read TGTGCCAGCAGCTCCGAAGAGACCCAGTACTTC. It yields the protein CASSSEETQYF.

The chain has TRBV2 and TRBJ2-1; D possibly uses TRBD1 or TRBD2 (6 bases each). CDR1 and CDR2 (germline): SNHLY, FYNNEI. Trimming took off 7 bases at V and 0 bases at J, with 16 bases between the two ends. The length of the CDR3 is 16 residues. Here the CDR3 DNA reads TGTGCCAGCACTAGGGGGGCGGGGAGCTCCTACAATGAGCAGTTCTTC. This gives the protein CASTRGAGSSYNEQFF.

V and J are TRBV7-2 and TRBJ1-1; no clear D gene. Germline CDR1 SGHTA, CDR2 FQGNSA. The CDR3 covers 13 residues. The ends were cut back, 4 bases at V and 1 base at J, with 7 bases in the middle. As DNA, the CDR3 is TGTGCCAGCAGCTACACAAGGAACACTGAAGCTTTCTTT. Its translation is CASSYTRNTEAFF. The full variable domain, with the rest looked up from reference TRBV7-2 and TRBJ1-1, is GAGVSQSPSNKVTEKGKDVELRCDPISGHTALYWYRQSLGQGLEFLIYFQGNSAPDKSGLPSDRFSAERTGGSVSTLTIQRTQQEDSAVYLCASSYTRNTEAFFGQGTRLTVV.

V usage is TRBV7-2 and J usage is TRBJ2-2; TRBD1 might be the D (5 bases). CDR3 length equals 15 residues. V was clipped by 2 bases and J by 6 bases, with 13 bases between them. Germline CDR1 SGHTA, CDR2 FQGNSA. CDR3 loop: CASSLLGQGSGELFF. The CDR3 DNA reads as TGTGCCAGCAGCTTACTGGGGCAGGGCTCCGGGGAGCTGTTTTTT.

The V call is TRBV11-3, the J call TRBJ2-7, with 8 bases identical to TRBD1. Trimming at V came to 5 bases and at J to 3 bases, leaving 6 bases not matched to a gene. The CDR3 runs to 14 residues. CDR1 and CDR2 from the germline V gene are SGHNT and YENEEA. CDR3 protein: CASSHRTGSYEQYF. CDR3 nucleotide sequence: TGTGCCAGCAGCCATCGGACAGGGAGCTACGAGCAGTACTTC.